The T cell receptor (beta chain) described here comes from a study of blood T cell repertoires in COVID-19. As for the study in general: Both acute and convalescent COVID-19 samples were obtained from the United States, Italy and Spain. From T cells, B-cell-depleted T cells, or PBMCs came the material, which was cDNA or gDNA.

Source study methods: By means of reference gene primer amplification, nucleated cell counts were estimated. The assay was immunoSEQ multiplex PCR, and TCRdb's table has in-frame clones only and misses some. That table is the source of V, J and clone size, and D and trimming were worked out from the DNA. The data contain about 270,000 clones, around 86% of them seen just once; the ten biggest clones take up approximately 9.7%. This clone was found a few times. Germline CDR1 is MGHRA and CDR2 is YSYEKL. CDR3 length: 15 residues. Trimming shortened V by 5 bases and J by 1 base, and 14 bases separated the two germline ends.

The chain joins TRBV4-1 to TRBJ1-1; D call uncertain. The material sequenced was peripheral blood. This sequence was found in a man between 40 and 49 years old with active or convalescent COVID-19. The DNA for the CDR3 is TGCGCCAGCAGCGACATCGGGGTCGGGAACACTGAAGCTTTCTTT. It encodes CASSDIGVGNTEAFF.